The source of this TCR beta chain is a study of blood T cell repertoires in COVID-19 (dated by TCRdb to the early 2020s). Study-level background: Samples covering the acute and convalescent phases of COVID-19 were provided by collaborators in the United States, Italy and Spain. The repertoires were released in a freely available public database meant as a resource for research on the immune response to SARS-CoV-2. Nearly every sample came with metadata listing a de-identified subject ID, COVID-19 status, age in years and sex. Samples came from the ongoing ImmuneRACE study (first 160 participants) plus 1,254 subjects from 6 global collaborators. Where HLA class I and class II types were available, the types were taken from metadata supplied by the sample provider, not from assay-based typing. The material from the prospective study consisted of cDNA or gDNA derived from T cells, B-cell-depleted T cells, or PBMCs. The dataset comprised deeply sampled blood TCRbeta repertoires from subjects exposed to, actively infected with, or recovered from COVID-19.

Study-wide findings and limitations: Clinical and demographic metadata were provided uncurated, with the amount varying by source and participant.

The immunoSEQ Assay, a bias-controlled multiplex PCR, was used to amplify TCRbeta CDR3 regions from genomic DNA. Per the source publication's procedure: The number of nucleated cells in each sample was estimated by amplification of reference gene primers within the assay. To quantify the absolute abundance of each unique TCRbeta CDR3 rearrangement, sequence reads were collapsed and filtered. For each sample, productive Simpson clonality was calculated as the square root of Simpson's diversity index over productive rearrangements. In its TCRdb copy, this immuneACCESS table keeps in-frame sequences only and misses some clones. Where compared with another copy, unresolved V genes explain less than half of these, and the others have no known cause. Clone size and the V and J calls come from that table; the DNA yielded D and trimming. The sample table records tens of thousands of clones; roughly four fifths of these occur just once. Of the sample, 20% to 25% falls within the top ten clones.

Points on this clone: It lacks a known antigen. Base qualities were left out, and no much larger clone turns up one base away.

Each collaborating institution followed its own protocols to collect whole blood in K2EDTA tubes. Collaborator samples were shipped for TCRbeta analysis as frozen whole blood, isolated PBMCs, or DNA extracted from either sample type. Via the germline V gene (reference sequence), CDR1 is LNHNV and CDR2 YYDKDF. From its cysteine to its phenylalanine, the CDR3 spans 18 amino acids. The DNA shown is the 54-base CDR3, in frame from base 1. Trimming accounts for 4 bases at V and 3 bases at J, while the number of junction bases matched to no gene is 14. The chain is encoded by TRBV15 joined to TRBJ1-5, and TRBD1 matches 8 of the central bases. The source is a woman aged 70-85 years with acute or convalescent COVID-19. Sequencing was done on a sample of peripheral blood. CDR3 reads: CATSILIGQGGLNQPQHF. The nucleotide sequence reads TGTGCCACCAGCATACTTATAGGACAGGGAGGCCTCAATCAGCCCCAGCATTTT.